This is a list of T cell receptor beta chains from one sample in a study of Graves' ophthalmopathy and Graves' hyperthyroidism. TCRdb reprocessed the multiplex PCR reads via MiXCR and lists one record per CDR3 protein. The table shows 500,000 to 600,000 distinct CDR3 sequences, with under 45% occurring only once. Sequencing used peripheral blood or thyroid tissue (not recorded which). The receptors shown here come from an adult man with Graves' hyperthyroidism. The conserved cysteine and the conserved F or W are not part of the CDR3 here. The D gene is left open where the match is weak. Rows give clone size only sometimes, using once, few, many, or a class for an expanded clone.

TRBV4-1	TRBJ1-6	.	.	ASSQDWRDSYNSPLH
TRBV5-1	TRBJ1-1	many	TRBD1	ASRNDGTGGTEAF
TRBV5-1	TRBJ2-7	few	.	ASSLATPRDIPYEQY
TRBV7-9	TRBJ2-7	few	TRBD1	ASSLPGTGMYEQY
TRBV10-3	TRBJ1-6	.	TRBD1	ASSYSIPGTANSPLH
TRBV20-1	TRBJ2-6	few	TRBD2	SATGGTWKGANVLT
TRBV20-1	TRBJ2-5	many	.	SARDFGGAGETQY
TRBV7-8	TRBJ2-5	many	.	ASSNFGRGETQY
TRBV20-1	TRBJ1-1	.	TRBD1	SASSAKQGAPTEAF
TRBV5-8	TRBJ1-1	many	.	ASSPGRLNTEAF
TRBV12-3/TRBV12-4	TRBJ1-4	few	.	ASSSTGTPEKLF
TRBV2	TRBJ1-6	.	.	ASTQEGNYNSHLH
TRBV10-3	TRBJ2-7	.	.	ASNVDRGVYGYTFGQY
TRBV27	TRBJ1-2	few	.	ASSLSGAAGGYT
TRBV5-6	TRBJ2-7	many	.	ASSLNRDEQY
TRBV3-1	TRBJ1-1	few	.	ASSQPGRVNTEAF
TRBV4-1	TRBJ2-2	many	.	ASSFGARTGELF
TRBV7-9	TRBJ1-5	.	.	AGSLTGQLNQPQH
TRBV2	TRBJ1-4	many	.	ASKVQTNEKLF
TRBV5-5	TRBJ2-5	many	.	ASSLTPGGETQY
TRBV5-8	TRBJ1-1	many	.	ASNHVQGSTEAF
TRBV24-1	TRBJ2-7	.	.	ATSDLLPTGSYEQY
TRBV9	TRBJ2-7	once	TRBD1	ASSVATGNNEQY
TRBV9	TRBJ2-3	.	TRBD2	ASSASSGTFTDTQY
TRBV4-2	TRBJ2-5	few	.	ASSTGASAVSTETQY
TRBV9	TRBJ2-2	.	TRBD2	AREGLAVNTGELF
TRBV20-1	TRBJ2-5	many	TRBD2	SAALAGTSQETQY
TRBV7-6	TRBJ1-6	many	.	ASSLGAGVNSPLH
TRBV12-3/TRBV12-4	TRBJ1-5	many	.	ASSEERGNQPQH
TRBV7-8	TRBJ2-7	few	.	ASSRTGPANEQY
TRBV12-5	TRBJ1-6	.	TRBD1	ASGAAGGTWKRGSPLH
TRBV10-3	TRBJ2-7	.	TRBD2	AISARGLAGPYEQY
TRBV30	TRBJ1-1	few	.	ACSAQSTEAF
TRBV7-7	TRBJ2-2	.	.	ASSKGTPGDAGELF
TRBV29-1	TRBJ2-2	few	TRBD1	SVPRQGSTGELF
TRBV2	TRBJ1-2	.	TRBD1	ASSETGTGSYGYT
TRBV20-1	TRBJ1-5	.	.	SAAFGNQPQH
TRBV6-5	TRBJ1-2	many	.	ASSKGTLYNYGYT
TRBV7-8	TRBJ2-3	.	TRBD2	ASSLARGLAGDKDTQY
TRBV7-9	TRBJ1-2	few	TRBD1	ASSPGQGAGYYGYT
TRBV29-1	TRBJ1-2	.	TRBD1	SVEDTDRGDGYT
TRBV2	TRBJ2-5	many	TRBD1	ASEGTGGQETQY
TRBV4-1	TRBJ1-1	many	.	ASSQDKPRRATEAF
TRBV2	TRBJ2-2	many	.	ASSPPGGGELF
TRBV7-9	TRBJ2-7	few	TRBD1	ASSPTPTGGYYEQY
TRBV10-3	TRBJ1-5	many	.	ATSLAGSNQPQH
TRBV5-5	TRBJ1-6	many	TRBD1	ASSLGRRQGHSPLH